The 20 T cell receptor beta chains listed next were all sequenced from one sample in a study of OX40 agonist ivuxolimab in advanced cancers. Measured with immunoSEQ multiplex PCR; TCRdb has only the in-frame clones, and not every one. The sample has about 82,000 clones, roughly 85% seen once. The material sequenced was CD4+ or CD8+ T cells sorted from blood, taken in a trial of the OX40 agonist ivuxolimab. The receptors derive from an adult with an advanced solid tumor such as melanoma, head and neck, liver or kidney cancer.

V and J are TRBV2 and TRBJ1-1, with D possibly matching TRBD1 (6 bases). The CDR3 is made up of 11 amino acids. V was cut by 6 bases and J by 7 bases, with 9 bases left in between. Per germline, CDR1 SNHLY and CDR2 FYNNEI. The CDR3 protein is CASRGGNEAFF. Written as DNA, the CDR3 is TGTGCCAGCAGAGGGGGAAATGAAGCTTTCTTT.

The chain uses TRBV6-4 and TRBJ1-4, with unresolved D. V shed 3 bases and J shed 3 bases, with 17 bases lying between them. This CDR3 has 17 amino acids. CDR1 is MRHNA and CDR2 is SNTAGT in the germline V gene. CDR3 nucleotides: TGTGCCAGCAGTGATTCAGAAGGGAGGACGGCTAATGAAAAACTGTTTTTT. It is translated as CASSDSEGRTANEKLFF.

This chain links TRBV2 with TRBJ2-7, with 7 positions matching TRBD1. The germline V gene has CDR1 SNHLY and CDR2 FYNNEI. V dropped 4 bases and J dropped 6; count of bases not matched to a gene: 3. The CDR3 extends over 12 amino acids. The DNA for the CDR3 is TGTGCCAGCAGTGTACCAGGGGGCGAGCAGTACTTC. It codes for CASSVPGGEQYF. Variable domain in full (rest from reference TRBV2 and TRBJ2-7): EPEVTQTPSHQVTQMGQEVILRCVPISNHLYFYWYRQILGQKVEFLVSFYNNEISEKSEIFDDQFSVERPDGSNFTLKIRSTKLEDSAMYFCASSVPGGEQYFGPGTRLTVT.

The chain recombines TRBV5-1 with TRBJ2-1; 11 bases agree with TRBD1. V trimming: 2 bases; J trimming: 7 bases; junction bases outside the gene matches: 2. The CDR3 length is 14 residues. Germline V gene data show CDR1 as SGHRS and CDR2 as YFSETQ. CDR3 sequence reads: CASSFGTGGNEQFF. CDR3 sequence (DNA): TGCGCCAGCAGCTTTGGGACAGGGGGTAATGAGCAGTTCTTC.

V usage is TRBV7-2 and J usage is TRBJ1-2; weak D call: TRBD1 (6 bases). This CDR3 has 15 amino acids. From germline, CDR1 is SGHTA and CDR2 FQGNSA. V was pared by 1 base and J by 8 bases, with 17 bases between. The CDR3 DNA reads as TGTGCCAGCAGCTTAGATTTTGCAGGGGAGGCGGGCTACACCTTC. This translates into CASSLDFAGEAGYTF.

This clone was observed a single time. The V call is TRBV7-8, the J call TRBJ1-2; D perhaps matches TRBD1 (5 bases). Germline-derived CDR1 and CDR2 are SGHVS and FQNEAQ. The CDR3 totals 16 residues. The V gene lost 5 bases and the J gene lost 2 bases, with 18 bases spanning the gap. DNA for the CDR3: TGTGCCAGCAGCCCGAGAAGAGTCAGGGCCAACTATGGCTACACCTTC. It is translated as CASSPRRVRANYGYTF. Together with reference TRBV7-8 and TRBJ1-2, the CDR3 gives the full variable domain: GAGVSQSPRYKVAKRGQDVALRCDPISGHVSLFWYQQALGQGPEFLTYFQNEAQLDKSGLPSDRFFAERPEGSVSTLKIQRTQQEDSAVYLCASSPRRVRANYGYTFGSGTRLTVV.

The chain is built from TRBV7-9 and TRBJ1-2; a possible D gene is TRBD1 (6 bases). This CDR3 is built from 14 residues. Germline loops: CDR1 SEHNR, CDR2 FQNEAQ (reference sequence). V was clipped by 0 bases and J by 4 bases, with 9 bases between them. The DNA for the CDR3 is TGTGCCAGCAGCTTAGCGCCAGGGGCCTATGGCTACACCTTC. Amino acids: CASSLAPGAYGYTF. Complete variable domain (other parts from reference TRBV7-9 and TRBJ1-2): DTGVSQNPRHKITKRGQNVTFRCDPISEHNRLYWYRQTLGQGPEFLTYFQNEAQLEKSRLLSDRFSAERPKGSFSTLEIQRTEQGDSAMYLCASSLAPGAYGYTFGSGTRLTVV.

This clone occurred once. The same CDR3 can be traced to other DNA sequences in this sample. J is TRBJ1-5 and V is TRBV6-6; 7 positions agree with TRBD1. The CDR3 totals 16 residues. Germline CDR1 reads MNHNY; CDR2 reads SVGAGI (reference sequence). V gave up 0 bases and J gave up 6 bases; unmatched junction bases: 8. The CDR3 here is CASSYSKAGGRQPQHF. The CDR3 bases are TGTGCCAGCAGTTACTCGAAGGCAGGGGGTCGTCAGCCCCAGCATTTT.

The V call is TRBV27, the J call TRBJ2-3; D unresolved. Trimming removed 7 bases from V and 2 bases from J, with 10 bases in between. Germline CDR1 and CDR2: MNHEY and SMNVEV (reference sequence). The CDR3 covers 13 residues. The CDR3 nucleotides read TGTGCCAGCACAGAAACAGTCACAGATACGCAGTATTTT. It translates to CASTETVTDTQYF.

The chain couples TRBV7-8 to TRBJ1-2; D is undetermined. The CDR3 sequence is 14 residues long. In germline, CDR1 is SGHVS, CDR2 FQNEAQ. V was pared by 1 base and J by 5 bases, with 11 bases between. The CDR3 loop reads CASSLDVGPYGYTF. The CDR3 nucleotides read TGTGCCAGCAGCTTAGACGTAGGCCCTTATGGCTACACCTTC.

V usage is TRBV10-3 and J usage is TRBJ1-5; no firm D call. From germline, CDR1 is ENHRY and CDR2 SYGVKD. V shed 0 bases and J shed 5 bases, with 8 bases lying between them. This CDR3 has 14 amino acids. The CDR3 DNA reads TGTGCCATCAGTGAGTCTGCCGGGGATCAGCCCCAGCATTTT. It codes for CAISESAGDQPQHF.

This chain uses TRBV9 with TRBJ2-7, with TRBD2 matching over 14 bases. Looked up from germline, CDR1 is SGDLS and CDR2 is YYNGEE. V lost 2 bases to trimming and J lost 3 bases; unmatched junction nucleotides: 4. The CDR3 extends over 16 amino acids. This CDR3 reads CASSVAGTSGSYEQYF. The CDR3 DNA is TGTGCCAGCAGCGTCGCCGGGACTAGCGGGAGCTACGAGCAGTACTTC.

This chain links TRBV7-2 with TRBJ1-4, with D unresolved. V gave up 5 bases and J gave up 3 bases, with 19 bases separating them. CDR1 is SGHTA, CDR2 FQGNSA, per germline. The CDR3 covers 17 residues. The CDR3 bases are TGTGCCAGCAGCCCGTTCAGTAGAGGCCAGTCTAATGAAAAACTGTTTTTT. Translation gives CASSPFSRGQSNEKLFF.

This chain joins TRBV7-8 and TRBJ1-1; D remains unclear. Trimming removed 4 bases at V and 9 bases at J, with 9 bases between. The CDR3 length is 11 residues. Germline V gene data show CDR1 as SGHVS and CDR2 as FQNEAQ. The CDR3 region is CASSSIGKAFF. The CDR3 nucleotides are TGTGCCAGCAGCTCAATAGGGAAAGCTTTCTTT.

A remark on this clone: Distinct nucleotide sequences in the sample also encode this CDR3. V gene TRBV10-3 combines with J gene TRBJ2-5; TRBD1 is a possible D gene (5 bases). The ends were cut back, 3 bases at V and 2 bases at J, with 7 bases in the middle. Germline-derived CDR1 and CDR2 are ENHRY and SYGVKD. The CDR3 consists of 13 residues. The CDR3 here is CAISDREQETQYF. CDR3 nucleotide sequence: TGTGCCATCAGTGACAGGGAACAAGAGACCCAGTACTTC.

The rearrangement uses TRBV9 and TRBJ2-5; a possible D gene is TRBD1 (6 bases). V lost 3 bases and J lost 4, with 19 bases in between. Germline CDR1 and CDR2: SGDLS and YYNGEE. This CDR3 contains 16 residues. The CDR3 DNA reads TGTGCCAGCAGCGCCAGCGGACAGAGCAGAGGAGAGACCCAGTACTTC. This encodes CASSASGQSRGETQYF. The variable domain in full, with the rest retrieved from reference TRBV9 and TRBJ2-5, is DSGVTQTPKHLITATGQRVTLRCSPRSGDLSVYWYQQSLDQGLQFLIQYYNGEERAKGNILERFSAQQFPDLHSELNLSSLELGDSALYFCASSASGQSRGETQYFGPGTRLLVL.

The rearrangement uses TRBV7-8 and TRBJ2-5; D gene unclear. Trimming removed 3 bases from V and 5 bases from J, with 4 bases in between. The germline CDR1 and CDR2 sequences are SGHVS and FQNEAQ. The CDR3 extends over 11 amino acids. The CDR3 loop reads CASSFAETQYF. DNA for the CDR3: TGTGCCAGCAGCTTTGCGGAGACCCAGTACTTC.

CDR3 residues: CASGWDGETQYF. The CDR3 nucleotides read TGTGCCAGCGGCTGGGACGGAGAGACCCAGTACTTC. This rearrangement joins TRBV7-2 to TRBJ2-5; TRBD1 or TRBD2 may be the D gene (5 bases each). Trimming left V 8 bases short and J 4 bases short, with 11 bases between. From germline, CDR1 is SGHTA and CDR2 FQGNSA. The CDR3 consists of 12 residues.

The chain uses TRBV5-1 and TRBJ2-5, with D perhaps matching TRBD1 (6 bases). The CDR3 consists of 14 residues. V was clipped by 1 base and J by 2 bases, with 9 bases between them. The V gene's germline CDR1 is SGHRS and CDR2 YFSETQ. In nucleotides, the CDR3 is TGCGCCAGCAGCTTGCCAGACAGGCAAGAGACCCAGTACTTC. Its protein product is CASSLPDRQETQYF.

The V gene is TRBV29-1, the J gene TRBJ2-7, with 7 bases fitting TRBD1. The CDR3 extends over 15 amino acids. Trimming cost V 4 bases and J 7 bases; bases outside gene matches: 16. CDR1 and CDR2 (germline): SQVTM, ANQGSEA. CDR3 coding DNA: TGCAGCGTTGCGACAGGGCCAGGGTTAGGTAAAGAGCAGTACTTC. Its protein is CSVATGPGLGKEQYF.